This T cell receptor beta chain was captured in a study of T cells in Graves' hyperthyroidism and ophthalmopathy. Amplified TCR beta CDR3 regions derived from RNA transcripts. A set of HTBI primers served as the primers for a first-round RT-PCR of the TCR CDR3. TCRdb reanalysed the multiplex PCR reads using MiXCR and keeps one entry per CDR3 protein. The sample lists approximately 400,000 distinct CDR3 sequences, roughly 14% occurring once. Looked up from germline, CDR1 is LNHNV and CDR2 is YYDKDF (reference sequence). Trimming removed 4 bases from V and 10 bases from J; junction bases left unmatched: 6. The CDR3 runs 12 residues.

The source is a woman aged 18-29 years with Graves' hyperthyroidism. The V gene is TRBV15, the J gene TRBJ1-1; 7 bases map to TRBD1. Sequencing was performed on blood. The CDR3 nucleotides are TGTGCCACCAGCAATGGGGGACAGAGAGCTTTCTTT. Its translation: CATSNGGQRAFF.